This entry lists 17 T cell receptor beta chains sequenced from one sample in a study of molecular identifiers for immune sequencing clone quantification. TCRdb analysed the PCR reads with MiXCR anew, one entry per CDR3 protein. The data show about half a million distinct CDR3 sequences, about a quarter seen once. The sample was naive CD8+ T cells from blood, with Jurkat cell RNA spiked in. Subset in this sample: FACS-sorted CD8+CD4-CCR7+CD45RA+ naive T cells. The source of these receptors is a human donor in good health. Some libraries in this study had Jurkat cell RNA spiked in.

This sequence joins TRBV28 and TRBJ1-5; possibly TRBD1 for D (5 bases). This CDR3 is built from 14 residues. Trimming cost V 6 bases and J 2 bases, with 11 bases left between them. Germline CDR1 MDHEN, CDR2 SYDVKM. Here the CDR3 DNA reads TGTGCCAGCAGCCTCCGGGACGGCAATCAGCCCCAGCATTTT. This translates into CASSLRDGNQPQHF.

This CDR3 is CASSTPEQGWSNQPQHF. Written as DNA, the CDR3 is TGTGCCAGCAGCACCCCAGAACAGGGTTGGAGTAATCAGCCCCAGCATTTT. This chain links TRBV21-1 with TRBJ1-5; TRBD1 is the table's D call and was not checked against the DNA. TRBV21-1 is listed as a pseudogene. The CDR3 extends over 17 amino acids.

Worth noting for this clonotype: The CDR3 does not close with the conserved phenylalanine or tryptophan, likely indicating a read error. In DNA, the CDR3 is TGCAGCGTTGAAAGGCAGGGTAGGGACACTGAAGCTTTCCTT. Translating gives CSVERQGRDTEAFL. The chain links TRBV29-1 to TRBJ1-1, with a weak D call TRBD1 (5 bases). This CDR3 has 14 amino acids. Germline lookup yields CDR1 SQVTM and CDR2 ANQGSEA. Trimming removed 2 bases from V and 3 bases from J, with 13 bases in between.

The rearrangement joins TRBV24-1 to TRBJ2-2; the D gene is possibly TRBD2 (6 bases). The CDR3 is 18 amino acids. V lost 8 bases, J lost 2 bases, and 23 bases lay in between. Germline CDR1 and CDR2: KGHDR and SFDVKD. CDR3 protein: CATTRRRHPSANTGELFF. In nucleotides, the CDR3 is TGTGCCACCACACGACGGAGGCACCCTAGCGCTAACACCGGGGAGCTGTTTTTT.

This clonotype was seen a handful of times. CDR3 DNA: TGTGCCAGCAGCACCGAAGGGGTTACGCAGTATTTT. Residues: CASSTEGVTQYF. V gene TRBV11-1 combines with J gene TRBJ2-3; D is possibly TRBD1 (5 bases). The germline CDR1 and CDR2 sequences are SGHAT and FQDESV (reference sequence). The ends were cut back, 5 bases at V and 8 bases at J, with 11 bases in the middle. The CDR3 covers 12 residues.

This clonotype was seen ten or more times. The chain couples TRBV7-6 to TRBJ2-5, with 12 bases that match TRBD2. The CDR3 consists of 16 residues. The V gene's germline CDR1 is SGHVS and CDR2 FNYEAQ. J lost 1 base, V lost 4 bases, and 4 bases had no gene match. In DNA, the CDR3 is TGTGCCAGCAGCTCCGCTAGCGGGGGGGTCCAAGAGACCCAGTACTTC. It yields the protein CASSSASGGVQETQYF.

On this clonotype: The germline gene is not matched at one end of the junction; a read error may be the cause. V gene TRBV12-3 or TRBV12-4 combines with J gene TRBJ2-5; 8 bases match TRBD2. The CDR3 consists of 15 residues. The CDR3 spells CASSPPSGSLETRYF. The CDR3, as DNA: TGTGCCAGCAGTCCCCCCAGCGGGAGCTTGGAGACCCGGTACTTC.

This chain joins TRBV6-6 and TRBJ2-2, with TRBD1 matching over 8 bases. The junction had 5 bases not matched to a gene; V was cut back by 5 bases and J by 0 bases. Germline V gene sequence: CDR1 MNHNY, CDR2 SVGAGI (reference sequence). The CDR3 is 16 residues long. The chain's CDR3 is CASSDPGGANTGELFF. CDR3 DNA sequence: TGTGCCAGCAGTGATCCAGGGGGCGCGAACACCGGGGAGCTGTTTTTT.

Ten or more counts support this clonotype. This chain links TRBV7-9 with TRBJ2-3, with TRBD2 matching over 10 bases. Per the germline V gene, CDR1 is SEHNR and CDR2 is FQNEAQ (reference sequence). This CDR3 contains 16 residues. Trimming at V came to 1 base and at J to 0 bases, leaving 1 base not matched to a gene. DNA for the CDR3: TGTGCCAGCAGCTTAGTGACTAGCGGGAGCACAGATACGCAGTATTTT. This gives the protein CASSLVTSGSTDTQYF. The full variable domain, completed using reference TRBV7-9 and TRBJ2-3, is DTGVSQNPRHKITKRGQNVTFRCDPISEHNRLYWYRQTLGQGPEFLTYFQNEAQLEKSRLLSDRFSAERPKGSFSTLEIQRTEQGDSAMYLCASSLVTSGSTDTQYFGPGTRLTVL.

This chain joins TRBV4-3 and TRBJ1-3; a possible D gene is TRBD1 (5 bases). Germline CDR1 and CDR2: LGHNA and YSLEER. CDR3 size: 15 residues. Deletions cut 0 bases from V and 2 bases from J, with 8 bases between. CDR3 bases: TGCGCCAGCAGCCAAGATCTAGGGGCTGGAAACACCATATATTTT. Translating it yields CASSQDLGAGNTIYF.

This clonotype has a handful of counts. The gene calls are TRBV11-2 and TRBJ2-1; D remains unclear. CDR3 size: 12 residues. In germline, CDR1 is SGHAT, CDR2 FQNNGV. Trimming removed 5 bases from V and 5 bases from J, with 7 bases in between. CDR3 coding DNA: TGTGCCAGCAGCCCTATGCACAATGAGCAGTTCTTC. Its translation is CASSPMHNEQFF.

This clonotype was found a few times. The rearrangement links TRBV7-8 to TRBJ1-1, with no clear D. V shed 3 bases and J shed 4 bases, with 12 bases lying between them. This CDR3 has 14 residues. The germline gives CDR1 SGHVS, CDR2 FQNEAQ. This chain's CDR3 is CASSFGEGGTEAFF. Written as DNA, the CDR3 is TGTGCCAGCAGCTTCGGGGAGGGAGGCACTGAAGCTTTCTTT. Full variable domain (remainder filled in from reference TRBV7-8 and TRBJ1-1): GAGVSQSPRYKVAKRGQDVALRCDPISGHVSLFWYQQALGQGPEFLTYFQNEAQLDKSGLPSDRFFAERPEGSVSTLKIQRTQQEDSAVYLCASSFGEGGTEAFFGQGTRLTVV.

To note about this clonotype: The conserved final phenylalanine or tryptophan is absent from the CDR3, which likely points to a read error. This sequence joins TRBV4-1 and TRBJ1-3; unclear D gene. The length of the CDR3 is 15 residues. The V gene lost 1 base and the J gene lost 0 bases, with 7 bases spanning the gap. Germline values: CDR1 MGHRA, CDR2 YSYEKL. Here the CDR3 reads CASSQAGVSGNTIYV. The CDR3 DNA reads TGCGCCAGCAGCCAAGCCGGTGTCTCTGGAAACACCATATATGTT.

The chain links TRBV27 to TRBJ2-5, with 11 bases lining up with TRBD1. The junction had 5 bases not matched to a gene; V was cut back by 4 bases and J by 4 bases. Germline CDR1 reads MNHEY; CDR2 reads SMNVEV (reference sequence). This CDR3 comprises 15 residues. This CDR3 is CASSSWTGGVETQYF. The CDR3 DNA reads TGTGCCAGCAGTTCATGGACAGGGGGCGTAGAGACCCAGTACTTC.

J is TRBJ2-2 and V is TRBV4-3; 7 bases align to TRBD1. Unmatched junction bases numbered 7, after V lost 2 bases and J lost 4 bases. CDR1 is LGHNA and CDR2 is YSLEER in the germline V gene. The CDR3 contains 16 residues. The DNA of the CDR3 is TGCGCCAGCAGCCAATCGATGACAGGGATCACCGGGGAGCTGTTTTTT. Translating it yields CASSQSMTGITGELFF.

There are many counts of this clonotype. J is TRBJ1-1 and V is TRBV19, with unresolved D. Germline lookup yields CDR1 LNHDA and CDR2 SQIVND (reference sequence). The CDR3 is 13 amino acids. Trimming cost V 1 base and J 2 bases, with 5 bases left between them. In nucleotides, the CDR3 is TGTGCCAGTAGTATAGCCATCAACACTGAAGCTTTCTTT. This encodes CASSIAINTEAFF.

This clonotype was seen ten or more times. V and J are TRBV11-2 and TRBJ2-1, with no clear D. This CDR3 is built from 15 residues. V lost 2 bases and J 0 bases, leaving 8 bases between the germline ends. CDR1 is SGHAT and CDR2 is FQNNGV in the germline V gene. CDR3 in amino acids: CASSLLGNSYNEQFF. CDR3 coding DNA: TGTGCCAGCAGCTTATTGGGTAACTCCTACAATGAGCAGTTCTTC. Complete variable domain (other parts from reference TRBV11-2 and TRBJ2-1): EAGVAQSPRYKIIEKRQSVAFWCNPISGHATLYWYQQILGQGPKLLIQFQNNGVVDDSQLPKDRFSAERLKGVDSTLKIQPAKLEDSAVYLCASSLLGNSYNEQFFGPGTRLTVL.